These 24 T cell receptor beta chains share one sample of origin, sequenced in a study of T cell repertoires in cytomegalovirus infection. TCRdb used MiXCR to reprocess the reads, holding one entry per CDR3 protein. This sample yields about 310,000 distinct CDR3 sequences, of which about a tenth are seen a single time; approximately 2.4% belongs to the top ten. Sequencing was carried out using PBMCs. All receptors come from a human donor in good health (CMV status not recorded). Some clones in this sample may be carry-over from other donors' samples.

This chain connects TRBV29-1 to TRBJ2-3; tentatively, D is TRBD1 or TRBD2 (6 bases each). This CDR3 has 14 residues. V dropped 7 bases and J dropped 4 bases, with 18 bases sitting between them. Germline lookup yields CDR1 SQVTM and CDR2 ANQGSEA. CDR3 region: CSASSTRGPDTQYF. The CDR3, as DNA: TGCAGCGCATCCTCGACCCGGGGGCCAGATACGCAGTATTTT.

In nucleotides, the CDR3 is TGTGCCAGCTCCCCTGGACGGCTTGAAGCTTTCTTT. It yields the protein CASSPGRLEAFF. V usage is TRBV18 and J usage is TRBJ1-1, with D hard to call. The germline V gene has CDR1 KGHSH and CDR2 LQKENI. Trimming took off 6 bases at V and 7 bases at J, with 12 bases between the two ends. The CDR3 runs 12 residues.

This clonotype appeared many times. The chain links TRBV28 to TRBJ1-1; no reliable D call. This CDR3 contains 13 residues. The germline gives CDR1 MDHEN, CDR2 SYDVKM. V was trimmed by 2 bases and J by 6 bases, leaving 10 bases between them. Here the CDR3 reads CASSLMGPPEAFF. CDR3 nucleotides: TGTGCCAGCAGTTTAATGGGCCCCCCTGAAGCTTTCTTT.

This clonotype was counted ten times or more. This chain uses TRBV6-5 with TRBJ2-7; D call uncertain. Trimming took off 2 bases at V and 7 bases at J, with 12 bases between the two ends. CDR1 MNHEY and CDR2 SVGAGI come from the germline V gene. The CDR3 totals 13 residues. CDR3 sequence (DNA): TGTGCCAGCAGTTACGCGATCGGTGGGGAGCAGTACGTC. This sequence encodes CASSYAIGGEQYV.

This clonotype came up many times. This chain links TRBV12-5 with TRBJ2-1; maybe TRBD2 (6 bases). This CDR3 spans 13 amino acids. With 2 bases removed from V and 6 bases from J, the gap between germline ends came to 8 bases. The germline V gene encodes CDR1 LGHNT and CDR2 FRNRAP. The CDR3 spells CASGLMGGNEQFF. DNA of the CDR3: TGTGCTAGTGGTTTGATGGGGGGCAATGAGCAGTTCTTC. The variable domain in full, with the rest retrieved from reference TRBV12-5 and TRBJ2-1, is DARVTQTPRHKVTEMGQEVTMRCQPILGHNTVFWYRQTMMQGLELLAYFRNRAPLDDSGMPKDRFSAEMPDATLATLKIQPSEPRDSAVYFCASGLMGGNEQFFGPGTRLTVL.

There are a few counts of this clonotype. J is TRBJ2-7 and V is TRBV18, with 9 bases matching TRBD1. The trim removed 3 bases at V and 2 bases at J, leaving 8 bases unmatched. Germline CDR1 and CDR2: KGHSH and LQKENI. The CDR3 consists of 16 residues. Written as DNA, the CDR3 is TGTGCCAGCTCACCGCAACCGGGACAGGGAGCCTACGAGCAGTACTTC. The encoded protein is CASSPQPGQGAYEQYF.

The V and J genes are TRBV9 and TRBJ1-2; D is ambiguous. The CDR3 loop spans 13 amino acids. Trimming pared 0 bases from V and 4 bases from J, leaving 7 bases between. From germline, CDR1 is SGDLS and CDR2 YYNGEE. The CDR3 DNA sequence: TGTGCCAGCAGCGTAGGCGGAATCTATGGCTACACCTTC. Protein product: CASSVGGIYGYTF. Based on the CDR3 plus reference TRBV9 and TRBJ1-2, the full variable domain is DSGVTQTPKHLITATGQRVTLRCSPRSGDLSVYWYQQSLDQGLQFLIQYYNGEERAKGNILERFSAQQFPDLHSELNLSSLELGDSALYFCASSVGGIYGYTFGSGTRLTVV.

This clonotype is a singleton in its sample. In DNA form, the CDR3 reads TGTGCCAGTAGTTCAACAGGAGCTGGAGATAGCTACACCTTC. Residues: CASSSTGAGDSYTF. The chain combines TRBV19 with TRBJ1-2; tentatively, D is TRBD1 (5 bases). V was cut by 5 bases and J by 9 bases, with 19 bases left in between. The CDR3 length is 14 residues. Per germline, CDR1 LNHDA and CDR2 SQIVND (reference sequence).

Many counts were recorded for this clonotype. This chain joins TRBV7-2 and TRBJ2-5, with TRBD2 matching over 12 bases. The length of the CDR3 is 18 residues. With V trimmed by 0 bases and J by 0 bases, 5 bases remained unmatched. CDR1 and CDR2 from the germline V gene are SGHTA and FQGNSA. The CDR3 DNA follows: TGTGCCAGCAGCTTAGCGTCTAGCGGGGGGGCGGACCAAGAGACCCAGTACTTC. Protein sequence: CASSLASSGGADQETQYF.

This clonotype showed up many times. V usage is TRBV20-1 and J usage is TRBJ2-3; 12 nucleotides line up with TRBD1. CDR1 is DFQATT, CDR2 SNEGSKA, per germline (reference sequence). Losses at the gene ends were 7 bases for V and 3 bases for J; bases not matched to a gene: 5. The CDR3 totals 14 residues. The CDR3 region has the DNA TGCAGTGTCCCGGGACAGGGGGCGACAGATACGCAGTATTTT. This gives the protein CSVPGQGATDTQYF.

This clonotype was picked up many times. V is TRBV12-3 or TRBV12-4 and J is TRBJ1-4, with 10 bases lining up with TRBD1. The J segment lost 7 bases and the V segment lost 4 bases, leaving 9 bases of the junction unmatched. The CDR3 spans 16 residues. The CDR3 DNA reads TGTGCCAGCAGTTCCCTTGACAGGGGGCAAGGTGAAAAACTGTTTTTT. This translates into CASSSLDRGQGEKLFF.

Note on this clonotype: This may be a read error: a much more frequent sequence differs by one nucleotide. The chain couples TRBV20-1 to TRBJ2-3; no reliable D call. CDR1 is DFQATT and CDR2 is SNEGSKA in the germline V gene (reference sequence). CDR3 length equals 13 residues. Trimming cost V 3 bases and J 4 bases, with 11 bases left between them. The DNA of the CDR3 is TGCAGTGCTAGCCCCCCCTGGGCAGATACGCAGTATTTT. Its translation is CSASPPWADTQYF.

This clonotype was counted ten times or more. The chain is built from TRBV10-3 and TRBJ1-5, with D unclear. V was shortened by 6 bases and J by 1 base, with 13 bases between the two germline ends. In germline, CDR1 is ENHRY, CDR2 SYGVKD. The CDR3 runs to 15 residues. The CDR3: CAIRAGLSSNQPQHF. In DNA, the CDR3 is TGTGCCATCAGAGCGGGATTATCAAGCAATCAGCCCCAGCATTTT.

The chain combines TRBV20-1 with TRBJ2-3; tentatively, D is TRBD1 (5 bases). V gave up 6 bases and J gave up 2 bases, with 12 bases separating them. The CDR3 is 13 residues long. Germline V CDR1 and CDR2: DFQATT, SNEGSKA (reference sequence). CDR3 nucleotides: TGCAGTGCCACAAGGGGCCCCACAGATACGCAGTATTTT. Translation gives CSATRGPTDTQYF.

This clonotype was seen at least ten times. V gene TRBV7-3 combines with J gene TRBJ2-5; 8 nucleotides line up with TRBD1. The CDR3 covers 14 residues. The V gene end was trimmed by 5 bases and the J gene end by 4 bases; junction bases not matched to a gene: 6. Germline V gives CDR1 SGHTA, CDR2 FQGTGA. Here the CDR3 reads CASSPPGQAETQYF. CDR3 DNA sequence: TGTGCCAGCAGCCCTCCGGGACAGGCAGAGACCCAGTACTTC. Full variable domain (rest looked up from reference TRBV7-3 and TRBJ2-5): GAGVSQTPSNKVTEKGKYVELRCDPISGHTALYWYRQSLGQGPEFLIYFQGTGAADDSGLPNDRFFAVRPEGSVSTLKIQRTERGDSAVYLCASSPPGQAETQYFGPGTRLLVL.

This clonotype has a handful of counts. V usage is TRBV14 and J usage is TRBJ1-1; 7 nucleotides align to TRBD1. CDR1 and CDR2 from the germline V gene are SGHDN and FVKESK. V lost 1 base, J lost 9 bases, and 5 bases stayed unmatched. The CDR3 covers 13 residues. The CDR3 DNA sequence: TGTGCCAGCAGCCAAGTGGTGAGGGGGCAAGCTTTCTTT. It yields the protein CASSQVVRGQAFF.

In its sample, this clonotype was seen many times. The chain joins TRBV28 to TRBJ1-2, with D possibly matching TRBD1 (6 bases). CDR3 length: 14 residues. V lost 4 bases, J lost 5 bases, and 14 bases lay in between. The V gene's germline CDR1 is MDHEN and CDR2 SYDVKM. CDR3: CASSSRTVMYGYTF. CDR3 nucleotides: TGTGCCAGCAGTTCCCGGACAGTCATGTATGGCTACACCTTC.

This clonotype has a count of ten or more. V and J are TRBV20-1 and TRBJ1-2, with a weak D call TRBD1 (5 bases). The germline gives CDR1 DFQATT, CDR2 SNEGSKA (reference sequence). Trimming stripped 3 bases from V and 4 bases from J, with 9 bases between. This CDR3 has 12 residues. The CDR3 coding sequence is TGCAGTGCTAGGGGGGTGCCCTATGGCTACACCTTC. Amino acids: CSARGVPYGYTF.

The rearrangement joins TRBV2 to TRBJ2-3; TRBD2 matches 7 bases. Trimming cost V 5 bases and J 2 bases; bases outside gene matches: 7. Germline V lookup: CDR1 SNHLY, CDR2 FYNNEI. This CDR3 contains 15 residues. Written as DNA, the CDR3 is TGTGCCAGCAGTCCCCGGGGGGTTCCCACAGATACGCAGTATTTT. The encoded protein is CASSPRGVPTDTQYF.

This clonotype was observed at least ten times. The chain recombines TRBV19 with TRBJ2-2; TRBD1 might be the D (6 bases). The germline CDR1 and CDR2 sequences are LNHDA and SQIVND (reference sequence). V was cut by 5 bases and J by 5 bases, with 12 bases left in between. The CDR3 has 14 residues. The chain's CDR3 is CASSSGHWTGELFF. In DNA form, the CDR3 reads TGTGCCAGTAGTTCGGGACATTGGACCGGGGAGCTGTTTTTT.

This clonotype was picked up many times. This sequence joins TRBV7-2 and TRBJ2-3; D gene unclear. The CDR3 covers 14 residues. V lost 5 bases and J lost 2, with 11 bases in between. Looked up from germline, CDR1 is SGHTA and CDR2 is FQGNSA. The CDR3 DNA reads as TGTGCCAGCAGCCCGGTGGTCACCACAGATACGCAGTATTTT. Its protein is CASSPVVTTDTQYF.

Only a few counts were recorded for this clonotype. The chain recombines TRBV20-1 with TRBJ1-3, with 7 nucleotides matching TRBD1. The CDR3 spans 13 residues. Germline V CDR1 and CDR2: DFQATT, SNEGSKA (reference sequence). With 6 bases clipped from V and 4 bases from J, the junction kept 6 bases outside the gene matches. This CDR3 is CSALTGRGNTIYF. The CDR3 DNA reads TGCAGTGCATTGACAGGGAGAGGAAACACCATATATTTT.

This clonotype was seen repeatedly, ten times or more. The chain couples TRBV7-2 to TRBJ2-7; 12 bases are a match to TRBD2. The V and J ends lost 1 base and 7 bases, in that order; junction bases with no gene match: 11. There are 17 residues in the CDR3. Germline V CDR1 and CDR2: SGHTA, FQGNSA. This CDR3 reads CASSLGGLAGGPREQYV. The DNA for the CDR3 is TGTGCCAGCAGCTTAGGGGGGCTAGCGGGGGGGCCGAGGGAGCAGTACGTC.

This clonotype was counted many times. The chain employs TRBV7-9 and TRBJ1-2; 9 bases are a match to TRBD1. V dropped 4 bases and J dropped 6; count of bases not matched to a gene: 3. CDR3 length equals 13 residues. The V gene's germline CDR1 is SEHNR and CDR2 FQNEAQ (reference sequence). Here the CDR3 DNA reads TGTGCCAGCAGCTCACAGGGGGCTGATGGCTACACCTTC. Protein sequence: CASSSQGADGYTF.